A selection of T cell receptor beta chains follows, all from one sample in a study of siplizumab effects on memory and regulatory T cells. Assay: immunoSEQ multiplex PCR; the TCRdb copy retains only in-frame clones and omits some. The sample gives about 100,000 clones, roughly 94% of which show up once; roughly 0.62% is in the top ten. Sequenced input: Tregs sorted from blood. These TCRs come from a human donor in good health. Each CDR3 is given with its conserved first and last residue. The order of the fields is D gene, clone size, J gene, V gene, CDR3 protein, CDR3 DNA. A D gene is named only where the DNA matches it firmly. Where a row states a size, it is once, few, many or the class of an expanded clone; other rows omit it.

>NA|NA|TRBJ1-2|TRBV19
CASSMFGRGYGYTF
TGTGCCAGTAGTATGTTTGGCCGGGGTTATGGCTACACCTTC
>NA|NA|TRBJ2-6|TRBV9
CASSVAGSGANVLTF
TGTGCCAGCAGCGTAGCTGGATCTGGGGCCAACGTCCTGACTTTC
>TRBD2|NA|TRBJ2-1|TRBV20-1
CSATRLAEQFF
TGCAGTGCTACCAGACTAGCGGAGCAGTTCTTC
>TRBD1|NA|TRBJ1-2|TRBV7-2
CASSIRTGNGYTF
TGTGCCAGCAGCATTAGGACAGGGAATGGCTACACCTTC
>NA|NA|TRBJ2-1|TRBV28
CASSLGGGREQFF
TGTGCCAGCAGTCTTGGAGGGGGACGTGAGCAGTTCTTC
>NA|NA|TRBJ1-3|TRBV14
CASSLMTGSSGNTIYF
TGTGCCAGCAGCCTGATGACAGGAAGCTCTGGAAACACCATATATTTT
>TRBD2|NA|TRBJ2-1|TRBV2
CASSLNLIAGGPPNEQFF
TGTGCCAGCAGCCTAAATTTAATAGCGGGAGGGCCGCCCAATGAGCAGTTCTTC
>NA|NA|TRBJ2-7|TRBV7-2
CASSFGLAIYEQYF
TGTGCCAGCAGCTTTGGTCTAGCAATCTACGAGCAGTACTTC
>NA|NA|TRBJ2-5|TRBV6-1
CASSELETQYF
TGTGCCAGCAGTGAACTTGAGACCCAGTACTTC
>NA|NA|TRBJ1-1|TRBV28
CASSFGLLAKAFF
TGTGCCAGCAGTTTTGGGCTCCTCGCGAAAGCTTTCTTT
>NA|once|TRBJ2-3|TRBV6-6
CASSYSSVSTDTQYF
TGTGCCAGCAGTTACTCTAGCGTCAGCACAGATACGCAGTATTTT
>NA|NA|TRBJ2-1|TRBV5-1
CASSSRIGSYNEQFF
TGCGCCAGCAGCTCTCGTATTGGTTCCTACAATGAGCAGTTCTTC
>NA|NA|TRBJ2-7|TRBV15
CATSRDSKRTYEQYF
TGTGCCACCAGCAGGGATTCTAAGCGGACCTACGAGCAGTACTTC
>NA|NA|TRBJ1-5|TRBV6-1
CASSRGLGGNQPQHF
TGTGCCAGCAGTAGGGGACTCGGAGGCAATCAGCCCCAGCATTTT
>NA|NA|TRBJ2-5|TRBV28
CASSLLRAEQETQYF
TGTGCCAGCAGTTTACTCCGGGCCGAACAAGAGACCCAGTACTTC
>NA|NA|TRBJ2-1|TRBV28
CASIPTGWEYNEQFF
TGTGCCAGCATCCCCACAGGGTGGGAATACAATGAGCAGTTCTTC
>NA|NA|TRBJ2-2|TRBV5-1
CASSLGALLAGKTNTGELFF
TGCGCCAGCAGCCTGGGGGCTTTGTTGGCAGGAAAAACGAACACCGGGGAGCTGTTTTTT
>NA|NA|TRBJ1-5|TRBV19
CASSIEQLNQPQHF
TGTGCCAGTAGTATAGAACAGCTTAATCAGCCCCAGCATTTT
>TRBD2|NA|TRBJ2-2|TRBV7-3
CASSFQREGTGELFF
TGTGCCAGCAGCTTCCAGCGGGAGGGAACCGGGGAGCTGTTTTTT
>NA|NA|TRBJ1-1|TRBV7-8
CASTPGRVTEAFF
TGTGCCAGCACCCCGGGTAGAGTCACTGAAGCTTTCTTT
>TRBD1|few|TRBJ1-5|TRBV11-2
CASSRTGQAGSQPQHF
TGTGCCAGCAGCCGCACCGGACAGGCCGGGTCTCAGCCCCAGCATTTT
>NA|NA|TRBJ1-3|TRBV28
CASSPGGPENTIYF
TGTGCCAGCAGTCCCGGAGGTCCCGAAAACACCATATATTTT
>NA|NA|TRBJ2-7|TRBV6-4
CATLELYEQYF
TGTGCCACCCTAGAGCTGTACGAGCAGTACTTC
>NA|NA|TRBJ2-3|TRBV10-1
CASSEGAGTDTQYF
TGCGCCAGCAGTGAGGGGGCAGGCACAGATACGCAGTATTTT
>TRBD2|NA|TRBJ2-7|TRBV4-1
CASSQSRKGGPGYEQYF
TGCGCCAGCAGCCAATCAAGGAAGGGAGGGCCTGGTTACGAGCAGTACTTC
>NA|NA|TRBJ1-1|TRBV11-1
CASRSRNPRRRTEAFF
TGTGCCAGCCGCTCGAGGAATCCGCGGAGAAGGACTGAAGCTTTCTTT
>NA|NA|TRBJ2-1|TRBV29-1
CSGGDMYNEQFF
TGCAGCGGGGGGGACATGTACAATGAGCAGTTCTTC
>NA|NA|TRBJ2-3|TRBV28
CASKGPHRYAVLYF
TGTGCCAGCAAAGGGCCCCACAGATACGCAGTTCTATATTTT
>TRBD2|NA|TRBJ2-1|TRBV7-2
CASSLQTSGMVYNEQFF
TGTGCCAGCAGCTTACAGACTAGCGGGATGGTATACAATGAGCAGTTCTTC
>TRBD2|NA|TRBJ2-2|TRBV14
CASSHVSGRLAGELFF
TGTGCCAGCAGCCATGTTAGCGGGAGATTGGCCGGGGAGCTGTTTTTT
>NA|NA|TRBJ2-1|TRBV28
CASSFPGVWGVTRHEQFF
TGTGCCAGCAGTTTCCCAGGGGTCTGGGGAGTCACCCGCCATGAGCAGTTCTTC
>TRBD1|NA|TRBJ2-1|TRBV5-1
CASSDGQGYNEQFF
TGCGCCAGCAGCGACGGACAGGGGTACAATGAGCAGTTCTTC
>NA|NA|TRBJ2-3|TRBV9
CASSVEAGGGTQYF
TGTGCCAGCAGCGTAGAAGCAGGGGGAGGTACGCAGTATTTT
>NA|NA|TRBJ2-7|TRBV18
CASSPLGGGGHEQYF
TGTGCCAGCTCACCCCTCGGGGGAGGAGGCCACGAGCAGTACTTC
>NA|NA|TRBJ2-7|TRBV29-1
CSVEEGASEQYF
TGCAGCGTTGAAGAGGGGGCGAGCGAGCAGTACTTC
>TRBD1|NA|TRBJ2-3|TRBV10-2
CASLDQPGGTDTQYF
TGCGCCAGCCTCGACCAGCCAGGGGGTACAGATACGCAGTATTTT